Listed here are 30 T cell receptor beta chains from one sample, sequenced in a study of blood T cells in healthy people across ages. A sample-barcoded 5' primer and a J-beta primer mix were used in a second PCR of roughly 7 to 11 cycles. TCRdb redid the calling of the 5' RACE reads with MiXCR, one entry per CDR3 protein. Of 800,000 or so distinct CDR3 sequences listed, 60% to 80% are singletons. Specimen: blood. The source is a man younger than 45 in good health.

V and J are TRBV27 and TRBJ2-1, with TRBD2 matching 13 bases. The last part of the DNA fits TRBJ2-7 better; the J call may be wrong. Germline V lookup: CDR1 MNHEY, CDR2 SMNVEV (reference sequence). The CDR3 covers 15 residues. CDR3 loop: CASSPDGLAGEEQYF. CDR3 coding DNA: TGTGCCAGCAGTCCCGACGGACTAGCGGGGGAAGAGCAGTACTTC.

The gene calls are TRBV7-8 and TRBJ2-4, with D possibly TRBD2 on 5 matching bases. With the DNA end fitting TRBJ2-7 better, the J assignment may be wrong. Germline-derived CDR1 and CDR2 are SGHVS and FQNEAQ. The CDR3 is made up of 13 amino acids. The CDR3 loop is CASGRQQAYEQYF. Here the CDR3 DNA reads TGTGCAAGCGGTCGGCAGCAGGCGTACGAGCAGTACTTC.

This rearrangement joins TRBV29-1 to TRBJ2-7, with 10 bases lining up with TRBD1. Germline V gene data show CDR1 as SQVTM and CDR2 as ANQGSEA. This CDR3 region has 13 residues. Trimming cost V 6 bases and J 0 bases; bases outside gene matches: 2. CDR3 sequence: CSVWTGGSYEQYF. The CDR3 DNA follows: TGCAGCGTGTGGACAGGGGGCTCCTACGAGCAGTACTTC.

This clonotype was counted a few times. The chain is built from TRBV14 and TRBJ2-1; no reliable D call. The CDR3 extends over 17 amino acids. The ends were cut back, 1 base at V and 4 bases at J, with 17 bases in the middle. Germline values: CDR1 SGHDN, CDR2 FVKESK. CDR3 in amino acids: CASSQVRSRNLYNEQFF. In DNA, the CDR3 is TGTGCCAGCAGCCAAGTGAGGTCCCGGAACCTATACAATGAGCAGTTCTTC. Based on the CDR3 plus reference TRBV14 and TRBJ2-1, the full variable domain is EAGVTQFPSHSVIEKGQTVTLRCDPISGHDNLYWYRRVMGKEIKFLLHFVKESKQDESGMPNNRFLAERTGGTYSTLKVQPAELEDSGVYFCASSQVRSRNLYNEQFFGPGTRLTVL.

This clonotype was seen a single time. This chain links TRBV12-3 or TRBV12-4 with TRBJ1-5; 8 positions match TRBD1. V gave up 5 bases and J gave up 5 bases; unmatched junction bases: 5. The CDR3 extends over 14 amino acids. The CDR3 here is CASSGTGGYQPQHF. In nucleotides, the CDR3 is TGTGCCAGCAGTGGTACAGGGGGGTATCAGCCCCAGCATTTT.

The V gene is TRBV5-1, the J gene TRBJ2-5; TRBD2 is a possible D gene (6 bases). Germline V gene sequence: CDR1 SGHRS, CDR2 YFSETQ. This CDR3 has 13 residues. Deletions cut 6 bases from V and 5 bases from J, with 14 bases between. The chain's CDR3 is CASNLGGEETQYF. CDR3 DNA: TGCGCCAGCAACCTTGGAGGGGAGGAGACCCAGTACTTC. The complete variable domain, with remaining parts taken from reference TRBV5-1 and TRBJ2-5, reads KAGVTQTPRYLIKTRGQQVTLSCSPISGHRSVSWYQQTPGQGLQFLFEYFSETQRNKGNFPGRFSGRQFSNSRSEMNVSTLELGDSALYLCASNLGGEETQYFGPGTRLLVL.

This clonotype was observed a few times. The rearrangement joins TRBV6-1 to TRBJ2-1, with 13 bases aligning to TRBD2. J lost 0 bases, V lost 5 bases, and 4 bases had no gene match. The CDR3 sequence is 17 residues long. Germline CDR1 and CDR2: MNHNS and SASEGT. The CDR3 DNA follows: TGTGCCAGCAGTCAGACTAGCGGGGGGTCCTCCTACAATGAGCAGTTCTTC. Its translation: CASSQTSGGSSYNEQFF.

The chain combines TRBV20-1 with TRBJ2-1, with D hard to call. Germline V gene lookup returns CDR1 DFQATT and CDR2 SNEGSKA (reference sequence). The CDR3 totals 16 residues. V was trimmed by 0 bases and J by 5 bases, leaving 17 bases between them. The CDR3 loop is CSARDWADPLDNEQFF. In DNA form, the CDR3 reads TGCAGTGCTAGAGATTGGGCAGATCCTTTGGACAATGAGCAGTTCTTC.

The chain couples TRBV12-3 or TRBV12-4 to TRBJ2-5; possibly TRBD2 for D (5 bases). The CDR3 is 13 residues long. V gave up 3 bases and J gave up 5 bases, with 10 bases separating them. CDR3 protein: CASSLIAYETQYF. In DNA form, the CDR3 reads TGTGCCAGCAGTTTGATAGCGTACGAGACCCAGTACTTC.

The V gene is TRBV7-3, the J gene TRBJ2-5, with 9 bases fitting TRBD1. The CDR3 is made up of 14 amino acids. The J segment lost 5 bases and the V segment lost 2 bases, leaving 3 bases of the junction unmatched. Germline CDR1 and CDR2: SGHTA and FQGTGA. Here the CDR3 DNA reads TGTGCCAGCAGCTTAGGGACAGGGTTTGAGACCCAGTACTTC. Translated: CASSLGTGFETQYF. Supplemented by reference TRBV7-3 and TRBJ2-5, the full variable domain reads GAGVSQTPSNKVTEKGKYVELRCDPISGHTALYWYRQSLGQGPEFLIYFQGTGAADDSGLPNDRFFAVRPEGSVSTLKIQRTERGDSAVYLCASSLGTGFETQYFGPGTRLLVL.

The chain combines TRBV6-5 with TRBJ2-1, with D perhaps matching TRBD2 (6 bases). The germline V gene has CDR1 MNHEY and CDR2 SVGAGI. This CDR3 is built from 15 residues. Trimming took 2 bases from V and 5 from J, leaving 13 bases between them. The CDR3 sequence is CASSYGGTGHNEQFF. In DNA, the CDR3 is TGTGCCAGCAGTTACGGGGGGACGGGCCACAATGAGCAGTTCTTC.

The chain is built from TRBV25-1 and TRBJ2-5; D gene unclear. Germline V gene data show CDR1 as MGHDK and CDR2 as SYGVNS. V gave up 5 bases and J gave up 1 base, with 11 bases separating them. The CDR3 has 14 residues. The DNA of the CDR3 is TGTGCCAGCAGTCGCCAGGAGCCCCAAGAGACCCAGTACTTC. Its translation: CASSRQEPQETQYF.

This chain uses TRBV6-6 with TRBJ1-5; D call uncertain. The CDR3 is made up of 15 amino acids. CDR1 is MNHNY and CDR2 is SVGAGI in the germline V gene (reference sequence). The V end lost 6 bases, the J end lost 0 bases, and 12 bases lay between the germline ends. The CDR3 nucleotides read TGTGCCAGCAGCCTGACTATTTATAGCAATCAGCCCCAGCATTTT. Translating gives CASSLTIYSNQPQHF.

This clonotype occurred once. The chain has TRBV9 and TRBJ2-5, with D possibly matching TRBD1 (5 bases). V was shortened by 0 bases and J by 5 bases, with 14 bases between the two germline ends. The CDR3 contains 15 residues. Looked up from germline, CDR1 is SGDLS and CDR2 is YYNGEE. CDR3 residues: CASSVGGQGRETQYF. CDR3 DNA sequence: TGTGCCAGCAGCGTAGGTGGGCAGGGTAGGGAGACCCAGTACTTC.

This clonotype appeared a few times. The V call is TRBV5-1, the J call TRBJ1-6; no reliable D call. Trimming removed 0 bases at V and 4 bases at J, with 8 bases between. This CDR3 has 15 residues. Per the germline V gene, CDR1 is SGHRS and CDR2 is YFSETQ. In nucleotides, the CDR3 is TGCGCCAGCAGCTTGGACGGAAAATATAATTCACCCCTCCACTTT. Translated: CASSLDGKYNSPLHF.

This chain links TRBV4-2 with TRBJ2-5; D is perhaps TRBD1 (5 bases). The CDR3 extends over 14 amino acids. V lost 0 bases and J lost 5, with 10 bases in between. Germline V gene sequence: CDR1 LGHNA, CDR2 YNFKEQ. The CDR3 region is CASSQEQGEETQYF. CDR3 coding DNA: TGTGCCAGCAGCCAAGAGCAGGGTGAGGAGACCCAGTACTTC.

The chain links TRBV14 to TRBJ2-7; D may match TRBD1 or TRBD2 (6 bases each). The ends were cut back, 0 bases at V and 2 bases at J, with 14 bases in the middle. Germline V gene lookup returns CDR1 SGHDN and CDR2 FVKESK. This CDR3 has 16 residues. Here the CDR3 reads CASSQDRGDSPYEQYF. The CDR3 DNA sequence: TGTGCCAGCAGCCAAGATAGGGGGGACTCCCCCTACGAGCAGTACTTC. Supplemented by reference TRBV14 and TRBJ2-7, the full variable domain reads EAGVTQFPSHSVIEKGQTVTLRCDPISGHDNLYWYRRVMGKEIKFLLHFVKESKQDESGMPNNRFLAERTGGTYSTLKVQPAELEDSGVYFCASSQDRGDSPYEQYFGPGTRLTVT.

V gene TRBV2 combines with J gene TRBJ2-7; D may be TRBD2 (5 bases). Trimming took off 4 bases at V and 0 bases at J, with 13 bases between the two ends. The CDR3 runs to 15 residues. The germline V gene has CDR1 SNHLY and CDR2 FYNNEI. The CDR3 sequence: CASSVRARDSYEQYF. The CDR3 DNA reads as TGTGCCAGCAGTGTTCGGGCGAGGGACTCCTACGAGCAGTACTTC.

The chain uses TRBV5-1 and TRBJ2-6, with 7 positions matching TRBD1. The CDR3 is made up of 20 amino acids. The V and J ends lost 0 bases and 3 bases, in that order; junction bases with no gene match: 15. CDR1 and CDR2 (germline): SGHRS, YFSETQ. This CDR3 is CASSLELTGTPTDGANVLTF. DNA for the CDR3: TGCGCCAGCAGCTTGGAATTGACAGGGACCCCCACTGATGGGGCCAACGTCCTGACTTTC. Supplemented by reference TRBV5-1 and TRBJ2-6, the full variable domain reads KAGVTQTPRYLIKTRGQQVTLSCSPISGHRSVSWYQQTPGQGLQFLFEYFSETQRNKGNFPGRFSGRQFSNSRSEMNVSTLELGDSALYLCASSLELTGTPTDGANVLTFGAGSRLTVL.

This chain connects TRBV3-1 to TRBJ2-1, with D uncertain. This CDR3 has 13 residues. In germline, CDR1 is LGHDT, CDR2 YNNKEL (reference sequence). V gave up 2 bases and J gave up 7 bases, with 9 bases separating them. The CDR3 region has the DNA TGTGCCAGCAGCCAAAACTCAGGTAATGAGCAGTTCTTC. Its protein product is CASSQNSGNEQFF.

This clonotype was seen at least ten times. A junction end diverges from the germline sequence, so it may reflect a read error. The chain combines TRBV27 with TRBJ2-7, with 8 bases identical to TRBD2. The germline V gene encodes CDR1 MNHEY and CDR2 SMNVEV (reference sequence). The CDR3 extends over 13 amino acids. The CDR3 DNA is TGCGCCAGCAGCTTAAGCGGGGGTTACGAGCAGTACTTC. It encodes CASSLSGGYEQYF.

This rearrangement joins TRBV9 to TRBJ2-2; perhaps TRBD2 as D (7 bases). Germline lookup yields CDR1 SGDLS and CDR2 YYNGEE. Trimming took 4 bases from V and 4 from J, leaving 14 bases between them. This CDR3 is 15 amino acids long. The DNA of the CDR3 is TGTGCCAGCAGCCCAGAGGGAGGGGGCACCGGGGAGCTGTTTTTT. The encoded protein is CASSPEGGGTGELFF.

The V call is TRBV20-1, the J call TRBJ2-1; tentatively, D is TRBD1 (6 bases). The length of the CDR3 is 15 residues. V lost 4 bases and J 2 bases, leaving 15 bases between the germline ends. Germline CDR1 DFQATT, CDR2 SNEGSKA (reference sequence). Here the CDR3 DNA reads TGCAGTGCTATTCTCGCACAGGGAGCCTACAATGAGCAGTTCTTC. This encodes CSAILAQGAYNEQFF.

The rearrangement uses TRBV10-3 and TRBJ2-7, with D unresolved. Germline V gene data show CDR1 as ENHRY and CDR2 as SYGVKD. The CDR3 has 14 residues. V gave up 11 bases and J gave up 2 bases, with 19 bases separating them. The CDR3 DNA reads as TGTGCCTCTATATCGGCCCAAATTCCCTACGAGCAGTACTTC. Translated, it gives CASISAQIPYEQYF.

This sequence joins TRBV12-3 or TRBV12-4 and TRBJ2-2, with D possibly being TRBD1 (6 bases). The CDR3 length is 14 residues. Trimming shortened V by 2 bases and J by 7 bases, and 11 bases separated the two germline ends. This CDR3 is CASSLMGASGELFF. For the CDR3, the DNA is TGTGCCAGCAGTTTAATGGGGGCAAGCGGGGAGCTGTTTTTT.

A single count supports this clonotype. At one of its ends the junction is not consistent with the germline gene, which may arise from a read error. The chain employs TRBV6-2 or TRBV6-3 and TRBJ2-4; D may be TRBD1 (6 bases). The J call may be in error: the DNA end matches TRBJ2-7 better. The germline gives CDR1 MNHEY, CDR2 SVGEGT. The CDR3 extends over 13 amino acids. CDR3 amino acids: CTSSYRESYEQYF. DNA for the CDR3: TGTACCAGCAGTTACAGGGAATCCTACGAGCAGTACTTC.

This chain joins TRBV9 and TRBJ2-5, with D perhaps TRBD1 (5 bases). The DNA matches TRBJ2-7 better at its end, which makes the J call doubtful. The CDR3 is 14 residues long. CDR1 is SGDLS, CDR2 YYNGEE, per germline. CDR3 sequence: CASSVAVGHYEQYF. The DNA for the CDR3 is TGTGCCAGCAGCGTAGCTGTGGGGCACTACGAGCAGTACTTC.

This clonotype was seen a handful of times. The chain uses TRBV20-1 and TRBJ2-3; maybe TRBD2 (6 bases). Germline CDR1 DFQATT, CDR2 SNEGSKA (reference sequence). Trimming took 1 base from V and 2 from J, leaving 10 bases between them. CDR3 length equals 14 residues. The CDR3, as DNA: TGCAGTGCTAGAGGGGGACTGTCCACAGATACGCAGTATTTT. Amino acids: CSARGGLSTDTQYF.

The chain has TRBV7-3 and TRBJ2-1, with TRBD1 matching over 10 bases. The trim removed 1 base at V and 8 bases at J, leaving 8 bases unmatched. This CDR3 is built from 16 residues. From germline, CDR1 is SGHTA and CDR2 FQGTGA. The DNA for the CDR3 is TGTGCCAGCAGCTTAAGGGGACAGGGGTCAAGCGATGAGCAGTTCTTC. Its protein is CASSLRGQGSSDEQFF.

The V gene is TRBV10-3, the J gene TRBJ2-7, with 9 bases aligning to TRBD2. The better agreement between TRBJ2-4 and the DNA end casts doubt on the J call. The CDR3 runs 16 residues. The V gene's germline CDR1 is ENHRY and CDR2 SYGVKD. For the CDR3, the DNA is TGTGCCATCAGTGATAGAGCGGGGGGAGGCAAAAACATTCAGTACTTC. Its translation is CAISDRAGGGKNIQYF.